The clone carrying this T cell receptor (beta chain) was seen only once. As yet, its antigen is unknown. The sample comes from a study of identifying expanded T cells in peripheral blood. Healthy donors had no documented immune events, such as infections, while sampled. The CDR3 covers 11 residues. Trimming took 11 bases from V and 9 from J, leaving 17 bases between them. CDR1 and CDR2 from the germline V gene are SNHLY and FYNNEI. Study results and limitations: Differentially abundant clones: 0.95 to 1.5 between replicates, 16.4 at roughly 2 weeks, less than 20 at four. Variance in clone template counts between roughly 2-week samples significantly increased with total template count across all healthy donors.

Assay: immunoSEQ multiplex PCR; the TCRdb copy retains only in-frame clones and omits some. The sample has around 94,000 clones, about 91% seen once. The sequencing input was blood. The receptor comes from a person aged 18 to 70 in good health. The chain links TRBV2 to TRBJ2-7; the D gene is possibly TRBD2 (6 bases). The CDR3 spells CAGSEGEGQYF. CDR3 nucleotide sequence: TGTGCCGGTTCGGAGGGAGAGGGGCAGTACTTC.